This record looks at one T cell receptor (beta chain) sequence and its context. What it binds is not known. Per the germline V gene, CDR1 is SGHNT and CDR2 is YENEEA. This CDR3 region has 16 residues. Trimming shortened V by 1 base and J by 7 bases, and 14 bases separated the two germline ends. Clones were sequenced by immunoSEQ multiplex PCR, and TCRdb holds only the in-frame ones, with some missing. The sample has almost 30,000 clones; more than 75% are singletons. The data originate from a study of CD4 T cells in relation to SARS-CoV-2 and coronaviruses. Whole-study findings and limits: Crossreactivity was assessed only for spike protein, not other viral proteins.

CD4+ T cells from unexposed donors were obtained before the COVID-19 pandemic (2011-2018). CD4+ T cells were isolated from the cells after 10 days of culture. This receptor was identified in a human donor in good health. The specimen was CD4+ T cells from PBMCs, cultured in vitro. This chain joins TRBV11-3 and TRBJ1-6; weak D call: TRBD1 (5 bases). CDR3 sequence reads: CASSLVPGPLNSPLHF. The CDR3 coding sequence is TGTGCCAGCAGCTTAGTCCCGGGACCGCTCAATTCACCCCTCCACTTT.